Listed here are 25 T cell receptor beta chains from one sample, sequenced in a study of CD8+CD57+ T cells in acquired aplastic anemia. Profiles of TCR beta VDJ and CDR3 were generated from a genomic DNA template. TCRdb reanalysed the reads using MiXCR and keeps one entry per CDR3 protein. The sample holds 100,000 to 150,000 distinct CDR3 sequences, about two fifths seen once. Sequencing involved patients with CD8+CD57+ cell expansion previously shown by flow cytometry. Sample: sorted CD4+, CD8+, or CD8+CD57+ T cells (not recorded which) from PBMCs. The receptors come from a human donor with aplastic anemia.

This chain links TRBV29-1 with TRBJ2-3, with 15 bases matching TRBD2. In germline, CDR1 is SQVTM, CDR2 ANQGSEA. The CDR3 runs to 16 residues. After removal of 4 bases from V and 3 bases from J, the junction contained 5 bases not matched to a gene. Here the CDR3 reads CSVAGLAGGRTDTQYF. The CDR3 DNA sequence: TGCAGCGTTGCGGGACTAGCGGGGGGCAGAACAGATACGCAGTATTTT.

CDR3 protein: CASSIGTTNEQFF. The CDR3 DNA follows: TGTGCCAGTAGTATAGGGACGACTAATGAGCAGTTCTTC. This sequence joins TRBV19 and TRBJ2-1; D not certain. This CDR3 is 13 amino acids long. V was cut by 1 base and J by 7 bases, with 8 bases left in between. CDR1 is LNHDA, CDR2 SQIVND, per germline (reference sequence).

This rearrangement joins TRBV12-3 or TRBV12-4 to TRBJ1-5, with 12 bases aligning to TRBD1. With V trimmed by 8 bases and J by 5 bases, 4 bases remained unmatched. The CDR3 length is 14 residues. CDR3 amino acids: CASRGTGGHQPQHF. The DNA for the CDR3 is TGTGCCAGCCGAGGGACAGGGGGCCATCAGCCCCAGCATTTT.

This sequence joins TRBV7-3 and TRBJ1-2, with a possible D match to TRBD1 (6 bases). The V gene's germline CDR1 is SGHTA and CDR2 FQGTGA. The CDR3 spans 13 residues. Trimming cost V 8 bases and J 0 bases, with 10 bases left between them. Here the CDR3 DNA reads TGTGCCAGCGCGCAGGGGACTAACTATGGCTACACCTTC. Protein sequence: CASAQGTNYGYTF.

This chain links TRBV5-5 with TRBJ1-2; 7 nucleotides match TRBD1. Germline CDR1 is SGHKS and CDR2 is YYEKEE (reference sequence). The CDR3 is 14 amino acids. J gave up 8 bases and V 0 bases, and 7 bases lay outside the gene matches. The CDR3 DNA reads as TGTGCCAGCAGCTTGGCGGGACAGCTGGGAGGCTACACCTTC. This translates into CASSLAGQLGGYTF.

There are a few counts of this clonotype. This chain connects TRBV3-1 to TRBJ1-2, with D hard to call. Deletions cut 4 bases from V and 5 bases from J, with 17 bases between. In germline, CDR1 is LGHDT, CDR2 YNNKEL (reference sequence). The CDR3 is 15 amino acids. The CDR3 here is CASSRAAGQNYGYTF. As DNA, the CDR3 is TGTGCCAGCAGCCGAGCGGCGGGCCAAAATTATGGCTACACCTTC.

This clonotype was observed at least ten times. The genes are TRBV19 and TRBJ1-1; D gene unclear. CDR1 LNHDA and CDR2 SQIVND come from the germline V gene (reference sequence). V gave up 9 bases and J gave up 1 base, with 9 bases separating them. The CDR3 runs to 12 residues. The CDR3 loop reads CASGVPNTEAFF. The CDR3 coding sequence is TGTGCCAGCGGGGTTCCGAACACTGAAGCTTTCTTT.

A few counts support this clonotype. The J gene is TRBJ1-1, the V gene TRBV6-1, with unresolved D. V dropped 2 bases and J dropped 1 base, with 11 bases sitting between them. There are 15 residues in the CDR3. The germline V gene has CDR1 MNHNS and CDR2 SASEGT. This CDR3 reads CASSEFVWANTEAFF. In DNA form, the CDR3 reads TGTGCCAGCAGTGAATTTGTATGGGCGAACACTGAAGCTTTCTTT.

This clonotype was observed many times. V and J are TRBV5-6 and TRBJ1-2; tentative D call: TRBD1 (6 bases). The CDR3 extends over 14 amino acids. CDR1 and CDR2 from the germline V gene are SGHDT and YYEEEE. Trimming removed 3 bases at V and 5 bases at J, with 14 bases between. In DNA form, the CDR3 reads TGTGCCAGCAGCTCCCTGGCAGGGGAGTATGGCTACACCTTC. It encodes CASSSLAGEYGYTF. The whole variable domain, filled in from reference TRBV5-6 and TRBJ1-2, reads DAGVTQSPTHLIKTRGQQVTLRCSPKSGHDTVSWYQQALGQGPQFIFQYYEEEERQRGNFPDRFSGHQFPNYSSELNVNALLLGDSALYLCASSSLAGEYGYTFGSGTRLTVV.

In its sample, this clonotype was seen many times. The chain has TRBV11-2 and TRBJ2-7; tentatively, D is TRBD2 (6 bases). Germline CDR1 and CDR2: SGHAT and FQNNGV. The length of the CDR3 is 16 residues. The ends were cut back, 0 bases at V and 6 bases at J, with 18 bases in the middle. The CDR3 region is CASSLDRSSAGSEQYF. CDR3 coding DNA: TGTGCCAGCAGCTTAGATAGGTCTAGCGCAGGAAGCGAGCAGTACTTC.

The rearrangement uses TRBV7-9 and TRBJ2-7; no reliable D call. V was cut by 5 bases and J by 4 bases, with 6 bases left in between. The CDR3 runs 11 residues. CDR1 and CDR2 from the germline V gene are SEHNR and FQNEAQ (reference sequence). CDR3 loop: CASSPHYEQYF. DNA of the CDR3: TGTGCCAGCAGCCCACATTACGAGCAGTACTTC.

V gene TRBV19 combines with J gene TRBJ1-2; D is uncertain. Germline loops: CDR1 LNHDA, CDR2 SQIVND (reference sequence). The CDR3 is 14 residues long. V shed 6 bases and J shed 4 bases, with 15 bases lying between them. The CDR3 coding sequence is TGTGCCAGTAGGTATGGAGTGGATATCTATGGCTACACCTTC. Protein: CASRYGVDIYGYTF.

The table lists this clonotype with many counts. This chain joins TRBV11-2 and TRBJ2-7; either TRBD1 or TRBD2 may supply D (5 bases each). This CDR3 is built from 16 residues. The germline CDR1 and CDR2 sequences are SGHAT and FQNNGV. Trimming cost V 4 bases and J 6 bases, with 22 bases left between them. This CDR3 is CASSYRTSGFRIEQYF. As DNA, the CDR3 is TGTGCCAGCAGCTATAGGACTTCAGGGTTTCGGATCGAGCAGTACTTC.

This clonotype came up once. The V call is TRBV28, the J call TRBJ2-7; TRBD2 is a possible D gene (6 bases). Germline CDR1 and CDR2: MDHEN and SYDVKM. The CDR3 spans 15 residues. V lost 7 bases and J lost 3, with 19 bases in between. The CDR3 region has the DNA TGTGCCAGCACCGTCTCTGGAGGGATTATCTACGAGCAGTACTTC. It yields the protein CASTVSGGIIYEQYF. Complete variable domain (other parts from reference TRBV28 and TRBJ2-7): DVKVTQSSRYLVKRTGEKVFLECVQDMDHENMFWYRQDPGLGLRLIYFSYDVKMKEKGDIPEGYSVSREKKERFSLILESASTNQTSMYLCASTVSGGIIYEQYFGPGTRLTVT.

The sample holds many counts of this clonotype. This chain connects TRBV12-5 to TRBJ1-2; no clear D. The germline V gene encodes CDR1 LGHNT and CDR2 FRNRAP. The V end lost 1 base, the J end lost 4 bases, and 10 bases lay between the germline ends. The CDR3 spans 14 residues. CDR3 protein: CASGLGSGVYGYTF. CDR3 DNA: TGTGCTAGTGGTTTGGGGTCTGGGGTCTATGGCTACACCTTC.

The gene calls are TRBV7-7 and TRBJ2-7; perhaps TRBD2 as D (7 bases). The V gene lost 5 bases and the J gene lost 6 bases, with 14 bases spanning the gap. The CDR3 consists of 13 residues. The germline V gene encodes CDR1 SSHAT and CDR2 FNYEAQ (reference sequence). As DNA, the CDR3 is TGTGCCAGCAGCCCCCGGGGAGGGGGCGAGCAGTACTTC. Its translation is CASSPRGGGEQYF.

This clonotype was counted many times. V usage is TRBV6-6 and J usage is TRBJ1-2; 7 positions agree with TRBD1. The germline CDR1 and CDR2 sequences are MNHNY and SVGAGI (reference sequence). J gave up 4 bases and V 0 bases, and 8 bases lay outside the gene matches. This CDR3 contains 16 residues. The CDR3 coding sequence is TGTGCCAGCAGTTACTCCAGACAGGGAGCAAGCTATGGCTACACCTTC. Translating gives CASSYSRQGASYGYTF.

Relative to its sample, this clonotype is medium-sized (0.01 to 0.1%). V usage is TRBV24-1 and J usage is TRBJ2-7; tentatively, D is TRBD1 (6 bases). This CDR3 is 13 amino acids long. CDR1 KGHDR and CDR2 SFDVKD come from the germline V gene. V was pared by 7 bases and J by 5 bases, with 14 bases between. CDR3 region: CATRIYRADEQYF. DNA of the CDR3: TGTGCCACCAGGATTTACAGGGCCGACGAGCAGTACTTC.

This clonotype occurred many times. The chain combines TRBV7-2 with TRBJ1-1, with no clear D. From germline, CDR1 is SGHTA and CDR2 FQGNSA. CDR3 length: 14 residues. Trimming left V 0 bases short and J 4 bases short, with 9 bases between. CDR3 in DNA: TGTGCCAGCAGCTTAGCTGGGCAGTCCACTGAAGCTTTCTTT. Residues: CASSLAGQSTEAFF.

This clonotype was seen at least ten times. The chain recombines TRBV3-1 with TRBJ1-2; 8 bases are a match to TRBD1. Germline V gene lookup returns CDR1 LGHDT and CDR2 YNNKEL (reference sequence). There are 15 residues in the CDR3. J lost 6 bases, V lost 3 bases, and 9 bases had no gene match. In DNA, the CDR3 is TGTGCCAGCAGCCAGGCGGACAGGGCAGGGAATGGCTACACCTTC. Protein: CASSQADRAGNGYTF.

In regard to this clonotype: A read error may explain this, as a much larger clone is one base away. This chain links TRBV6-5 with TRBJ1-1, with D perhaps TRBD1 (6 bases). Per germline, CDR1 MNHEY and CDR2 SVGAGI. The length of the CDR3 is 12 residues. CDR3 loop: CATGWDNTEASF. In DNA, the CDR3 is TGTGCCACCGGTTGGGACAACACTGAAGCTTCCTTT.

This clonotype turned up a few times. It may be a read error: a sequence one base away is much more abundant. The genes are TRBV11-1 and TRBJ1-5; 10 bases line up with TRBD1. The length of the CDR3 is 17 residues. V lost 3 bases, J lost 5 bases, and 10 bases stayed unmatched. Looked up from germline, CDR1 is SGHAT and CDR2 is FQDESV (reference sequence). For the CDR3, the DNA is TGTGCCAGCAGCTTTAACGCGGGACAGGGGTTTCATCAGCCCCAGCATTTT. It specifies CASSFNAGQGFHQPQHF.

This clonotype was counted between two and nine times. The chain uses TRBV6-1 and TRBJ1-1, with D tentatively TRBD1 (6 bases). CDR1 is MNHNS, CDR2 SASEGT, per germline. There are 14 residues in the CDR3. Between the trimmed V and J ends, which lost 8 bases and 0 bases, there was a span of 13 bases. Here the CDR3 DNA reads TGTGCCAGCTCGAGGGACACCCTGAACACTGAAGCTTTCTTT. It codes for CASSRDTLNTEAFF.

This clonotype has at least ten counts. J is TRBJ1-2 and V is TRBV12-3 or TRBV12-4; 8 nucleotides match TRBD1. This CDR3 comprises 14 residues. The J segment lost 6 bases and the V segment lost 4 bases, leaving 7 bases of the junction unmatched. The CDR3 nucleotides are TGTGCCAGCAGTTCGTGGACAGGGACGAATGGCTACACCTTC. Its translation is CASSSWTGTNGYTF.

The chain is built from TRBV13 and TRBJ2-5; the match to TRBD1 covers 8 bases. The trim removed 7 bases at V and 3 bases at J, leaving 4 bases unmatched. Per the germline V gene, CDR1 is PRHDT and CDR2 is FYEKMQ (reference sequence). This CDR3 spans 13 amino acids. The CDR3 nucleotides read TGTGCCAGCACCCCGGACAGGGAAGAGACCCAGTACTTC. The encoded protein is CASTPDREETQYF.